These 11 T cell receptor beta chains came from one sample sequenced in a study of blood T cell repertoires in COVID-19. Sequencing was performed with immunoSEQ multiplex PCR; in TCRdb, only in-frame clones are kept and a portion is missing. This sample yields roughly 120,000 clones, of which roughly 82% are seen a single time; about 8.5% belongs to the top ten. Input material: peripheral blood. The source is a woman aged 35 to 49 with acute or convalescent COVID-19.

A single count supports this clone. The V gene is TRBV5-1, the J gene TRBJ2-1; 8 bases map to TRBD2. Germline V lookup: CDR1 SGHRS, CDR2 YFSETQ. The CDR3 runs 15 residues. V shed 4 bases and J 4 bases; nucleotides not matched to a gene: 7. The CDR3 region has the DNA TGCGCCAGCAGCGTGACCGGGACTAGTTACAATGAGCAGTTCTTC. It encodes CASSVTGTSYNEQFF.

The chain uses TRBV7-2 and TRBJ1-2, with 12 bases fitting TRBD1. The V segment lost 3 bases and the J segment 4 bases; nucleotides outside the gene matches: 9. The CDR3 spans 17 residues. CDR1 is SGHTA and CDR2 is FQGNSA in the germline V gene. CDR3 loop: CASSLERGQGAAYGYTF. The CDR3, as DNA: TGTGCCAGCAGCTTGGAACGGGGACAGGGGGCCGCCTATGGCTACACCTTC.

V and J are TRBV6-5 and TRBJ1-5, with a possible D match to TRBD1 (6 bases). The CDR3 sequence is 15 residues long. The germline V and J ends were trimmed by 6 bases and 4 bases, with 16 bases remaining between them. CDR1 is MNHEY and CDR2 is SVGAGI in the germline V gene. CDR3 bases: TGTGCCAGCAGACCGGGGGGGGCAAGGAATCAGCCCCAGCATTTT. Its translation is CASRPGGARNQPQHF.

This clone showed up just a few times. The chain has TRBV4-2 and TRBJ1-2; perhaps TRBD1 as D (5 bases). This CDR3 has 17 residues. V was shortened by 3 bases and J by 4 bases, with 21 bases between the two germline ends. From germline, CDR1 is LGHNA and CDR2 YNFKEQ. The DNA of the CDR3 is TGTGCCAGCAGCCATCCCCGGTCCGAGACAGAGAGCTATGGCTACACCTTC. Translating it yields CASSHPRSETESYGYTF.

The chain couples TRBV5-6 to TRBJ2-1; 14 bases line up with TRBD2. Germline values: CDR1 SGHDT, CDR2 YYEEEE. The CDR3 length is 17 residues. Trimming cost V 5 bases and J 0 bases; bases outside gene matches: 4. The CDR3 here is CASRGTSGGSSYNEQFF. DNA for the CDR3: TGTGCCAGCAGAGGGACTAGCGGGGGTAGCTCCTACAATGAGCAGTTCTTC.

The CDR3 protein is CASSRTGGVSYGYTF. In nucleotides, the CDR3 is TGTGCCAGCAGCCGTACAGGGGGCGTTAGCTATGGCTACACCTTC. This rearrangement joins TRBV14 to TRBJ1-2, with 9 bases fitting TRBD1. The V segment lost 4 bases and the J segment 4 bases; nucleotides outside the gene matches: 7. There are 15 residues in the CDR3. CDR1 and CDR2 from the germline V gene are SGHDN and FVKESK.

V gene TRBV30 combines with J gene TRBJ2-1; tentatively, D is TRBD1 (5 bases). The CDR3 extends over 14 amino acids. Germline V gene sequence: CDR1 GTSNPN, CDR2 SVGIG (reference sequence). The V and J ends lost 3 bases and 1 base respectively, with 10 bases between them. CDR3 region: CAWRIDSSYNEQFF. The CDR3 bases are TGTGCCTGGAGGATAGACAGTTCCTACAATGAGCAGTTCTTC.

The chain carries TRBV6-5 and TRBJ1-5; TRBD1 matches at 10 bases. Germline CDR1 and CDR2: MNHEY and SVGAGI. There are 15 residues in the CDR3. Losses at the gene ends were 5 bases for V and 7 bases for J; bases not matched to a gene: 8. This CDR3 is CASSTRQGAWQPQHF. Here the CDR3 DNA reads TGTGCCAGCAGTACTCGACAGGGGGCATGGCAGCCCCAGCATTTT.

The chain has TRBV19 and TRBJ1-2; TRBD1 matches at 9 bases. The germline gives CDR1 LNHDA, CDR2 SQIVND (reference sequence). Unmatched junction bases numbered 12, after V lost 7 bases and J lost 3 bases. CDR3 size: 16 residues. CDR3 amino acids: CASTHTGGSGYYGYTF. CDR3 sequence (DNA): TGTGCCAGTACGCATACAGGGGGCTCGGGCTACTATGGCTACACCTTC.

This clone was seen once. J is TRBJ2-5 and V is TRBV9; D is possibly TRBD2 (7 bases). Germline V gene data show CDR1 as SGDLS and CDR2 as YYNGEE. The CDR3 covers 15 residues. V lost 3 bases and J 4 bases, leaving 16 bases between the germline ends. The CDR3, as DNA: TGTGCCAGCAGCGCGGAGCAGGGGAGGGGAGAGACCCAGTACTTC. Protein: CASSAEQGRGETQYF.

As DNA, the CDR3 is TGTGCGATCGGGGAACAGGGGAGCACAGATACGCAGTATTTT. Amino acid sequence: CAIGEQGSTDTQYF. This chain joins TRBV10-3 and TRBJ2-3; 7 positions match TRBD1. CDR1 ENHRY and CDR2 SYGVKD come from the germline V gene. CDR3 length equals 14 residues.